Presented here are 8 T cell receptor beta chains from one specimen sequenced in a study of blood T cell repertoires in COVID-19. Assay: immunoSEQ multiplex PCR; the TCRdb copy retains only in-frame clones and omits some. Of over 85,000 clones in the sample, around nine tenths were seen once. The material sequenced was peripheral blood. Source of these receptors: a woman in her seventies with acute or convalescent COVID-19.

This clone was counted only a few times. V gene TRBV19 combines with J gene TRBJ2-2; possibly TRBD1 for D (6 bases). The CDR3 runs to 13 residues. The V and J ends lost 2 bases and 7 bases respectively, with 8 bases between them. Germline CDR1 is LNHDA and CDR2 is SQIVND (reference sequence). The CDR3 DNA follows: TGTGCCAGTAGTATAAAGGGGGTCGGGGAGCTGTTTTTT. Translating gives CASSIKGVGELFF.

The chain has TRBV6-5 and TRBJ1-6, with 7 bases lining up with TRBD1. The CDR3 has 14 amino acids. CDR1 is MNHEY and CDR2 is SVGAGI in the germline V gene. J lost 4 bases, V lost 7 bases, and 4 bases had no gene match. The CDR3 DNA follows: TGTGCCAGCACCAGGGACAGTTATAATTCACCCCTCCACTTT. Protein product: CASTRDSYNSPLHF.

The V and J genes are TRBV6-5 and TRBJ1-6, with D perhaps matching TRBD1 (5 bases). Germline V gene lookup returns CDR1 MNHEY and CDR2 SVGAGI. The CDR3 is 15 amino acids. V was clipped by 5 bases and J by 5 bases, with 13 bases between them. The CDR3 DNA reads TGTGCCAGCAGTCCCGGCAGGGCAAATAATTCACCCCTCCACTTT. Its protein is CASSPGRANNSPLHF.

This clone was seen a few times. The chain links TRBV3-1 (or the pseudogene TRBV3-2) to TRBJ2-7; 8 bases map to TRBD1. V trimming: 2 bases; J trimming: 7 bases; junction bases outside the gene matches: 4. Looked up from germline, CDR1 is LGHDT and CDR2 is YNNKEL (reference sequence). The CDR3 is made up of 13 amino acids. CDR3 sequence (DNA): TGTGCCAGCAGCCAACAGGGGGCTGGGGAGCAGTACTTC. This sequence encodes CASSQQGAGEQYF.

V and J are TRBV18 and TRBJ2-7; no definite D call. Trimming removed 3 bases at V and 7 bases at J, with 7 bases between. Germline V lookup: CDR1 KGHSH, CDR2 LQKENI. This CDR3 region has 11 residues. CDR3 bases: TGTGCCAGCTCACCGCGGAAGGAGCAGTACTTC. This gives the protein CASSPRKEQYF.

This clone was found once. V usage is TRBV19 and J usage is TRBJ2-3; D gene uncertain. The CDR3 loop spans 14 amino acids. Between the trimmed V and J ends, which lost 8 bases and 2 bases, there was a span of 14 bases. CDR1 is LNHDA and CDR2 is SQIVND in the germline V gene (reference sequence). CDR3 protein: CASQTGTNTDTQYF. In nucleotides, the CDR3 is TGTGCCAGTCAGACTGGTACTAACACAGATACGCAGTATTTT.

The chain employs TRBV4-1 and TRBJ2-3, with 9 bases aligning to TRBD1. J gave up 6 bases and V 0 bases, and 7 bases lay outside the gene matches. CDR3 length equals 16 residues. The germline CDR1 and CDR2 sequences are MGHRA and YSYEKL. CDR3 sequence: CASSQDSRTGDDTQYF. CDR3 nucleotide sequence: TGCGCCAGCAGCCAAGATTCGAGGACAGGGGATGATACGCAGTATTTT.

This chain connects TRBV5-1 to TRBJ2-3, with D perhaps matching TRBD2 (5 bases). The CDR3 consists of 16 residues. Trimming shortened V by 4 bases and J by 0 bases, and 15 bases separated the two germline ends. Germline V gene sequence: CDR1 SGHRS, CDR2 YFSETQ. The CDR3, as DNA: TGCGCCAGCAGCGCACCTAGCAGCCCTAGCACAGATACGCAGTATTTT. Its translation: CASSAPSSPSTDTQYF.